A single sample is the source of the 13 T cell receptor beta chains below, sequenced in a study of blood T cells in healthy people across ages. Together with a sample-barcoded 5' primer, a J-beta primer mix was included in a second PCR lasting about 7 to 11 cycles. Via MiXCR, TCRdb re-called the 5' RACE reads, giving one row per CDR3 protein. Of over 450,000 distinct CDR3 sequences in the sample, more than 20% were seen once. These data were also filed under a second study, of T cells of mothers and their children.

Sequencing input: blood. These receptors came from a boy younger than 18 in good health.

This clonotype has more than one count but fewer than ten. The chain links TRBV25-1 to TRBJ1-2, with no clear D. In germline, CDR1 is MGHDK, CDR2 SYGVNS. V shed 0 bases and J shed 6 bases, with 8 bases lying between them. The CDR3 contains 13 residues. For the CDR3, the DNA is TGTGCCAGCAGTGAATATCGGGGAGATGGCTACACCTTC. Translation: CASSEYRGDGYTF.

The chain joins TRBV7-9 to TRBJ2-7, with 15 bases matching TRBD2. CDR1 and CDR2 (germline): SEHNR, FQNEAQ (reference sequence). The ends lost 4 bases at V and 5 bases at J; junction bases unmatched: 3. The CDR3 has 15 residues. Here the CDR3 reads CASSYRTSGRDEQYF. CDR3 nucleotide sequence: TGTGCCAGCAGCTATCGGACTAGCGGGAGGGACGAGCAGTACTTC.

The rearrangement uses TRBV2 and TRBJ2-4; D is undetermined. This CDR3 has 15 residues. Germline V lookup: CDR1 SNHLY, CDR2 FYNNEI. Between the trimmed V and J ends, which lost 2 bases and 4 bases, there was a span of 12 bases. CDR3 coding DNA: TGTGCCAGCAGTGAAAATATAGGGATGAAAAACATTCAGTACTTC. This translates into CASSENIGMKNIQYF.

This clonotype was observed a handful of times. V and J are TRBV28 and TRBJ2-5; the D gene is possibly TRBD1 (6 bases). The J call is in doubt because the DNA end fits TRBJ2-1 better. This CDR3 is 16 amino acids long. Germline V gene lookup returns CDR1 MDHEN and CDR2 SYDVKM. The CDR3 region has the DNA TGTGCCAGTGAGGACAGCGCAAGAACTCAATACAATGAGCAGTTCTTC. Translated: CASEDSARTQYNEQFF.

This rearrangement joins TRBV13 to TRBJ2-5, with a possible D match to TRBD2 (5 bases). The J call may be in error: the DNA end matches TRBJ2-1 better. The CDR3 is made up of 14 amino acids. The V gene's germline CDR1 is PRHDT and CDR2 FYEKMQ (reference sequence). CDR3 in DNA: TGTGCCAGCAGCCTCCGGGCCGGGGTCGATGAGCAGTTCTTC. Amino acid sequence: CASSLRAGVDEQFF.

This clonotype was detected once. The CDR3 spells CASKKSETQYF. Here the CDR3 DNA reads TGTGCCAGCAAGAAGTCGGAGACCCAGTACTTC. The gene calls are TRBV7-8 and TRBJ2-5; D gene unclear. Germline values: CDR1 SGHVS, CDR2 FQNEAQ. Deletions cut 7 bases from V and 5 bases from J, with 8 bases between. This CDR3 contains 11 residues.

The V gene is TRBV7-2, the J gene TRBJ2-5; 9 nucleotides align to TRBD2. This CDR3 is 15 amino acids long. CDR1 SGHTA and CDR2 FQGNSA come from the germline V gene. The V gene end was trimmed by 3 bases and the J gene end by 11 bases; junction bases not matched to a gene: 13. CDR3 nucleotide sequence: TGTGCCAGCAGCTTTAGCGGGAGTGGGCCTGGGGAGCAGTACTTC. It codes for CASSFSGSGPGEQYF.

The chain has TRBV6-1 and TRBJ1-6; D perhaps matches TRBD1 (6 bases). CDR1 and CDR2 (germline): MNHNS, SASEGT. The CDR3 has 13 amino acids. The ends were cut back, 8 bases at V and 8 bases at J, with 13 bases in the middle. Written as DNA, the CDR3 is TGTGCCAGCCGCCAGGGGATGGATTCACCCCTCCACTTT. The encoded protein is CASRQGMDSPLHF.

This clonotype has a handful of counts. This chain links TRBV20-1 with TRBJ1-2; 8 nucleotides agree with TRBD1. The V gene end was trimmed by 1 base and the J gene end by 3 bases; junction bases not matched to a gene: 10. Germline V lookup: CDR1 DFQATT, CDR2 SNEGSKA (reference sequence). The CDR3 loop spans 16 amino acids. CDR3 nucleotides: TGCAGTGCTAGAGGGTCTGGGGCAGGGGGCGACTATGGCTACACCTTC. Translation gives CSARGSGAGGDYGYTF.

This clonotype was detected only a few times. The CDR3 nucleotides are TGCGCCAGCAGCTTGGTCCTGGGTGAGCAGTTCTTC. It encodes CASSLVLGEQFF. This rearrangement joins TRBV5-1 to TRBJ2-1; D gene uncertain. Germline CDR1 reads SGHRS; CDR2 reads YFSETQ. The CDR3 extends over 12 amino acids. Trimming removed 0 bases at V and 9 bases at J, with 7 bases between.

V usage is TRBV28 and J usage is TRBJ2-7, with D tentatively TRBD1 (5 bases). Germline assignment: CDR1 MDHEN and CDR2 SYDVKM. CDR3 length equals 16 residues. The germline V and J ends were trimmed by 7 bases and 5 bases, with 24 bases remaining between them. Written as DNA, the CDR3 is TGTGCCAGCATCAATGGGGCAGTTGAGAGACGGGACGAGCAGTACTTC. Its translation is CASINGAVERRDEQYF.

This chain joins TRBV5-1 and TRBJ2-5; TRBD1 agrees at 7 bases. The J segment lost 5 bases and the V segment lost 0 bases, leaving 10 bases of the junction unmatched. The CDR3 is made up of 16 amino acids. CDR1 SGHRS and CDR2 YFSETQ come from the germline V gene. The chain's CDR3 is CASSLAQGVGQETQYF. The CDR3 nucleotides read TGCGCCAGCAGCTTGGCACAGGGCGTGGGACAGGAGACCCAGTACTTC.

The chain has TRBV5-1 and TRBJ2-3; 11 bases fit TRBD2. There are 16 residues in the CDR3. Germline CDR1 reads SGHRS; CDR2 reads YFSETQ. Unmatched junction bases numbered 4, after V lost 0 bases and J lost 4 bases. The CDR3 spells CASSLGLAGGSDTQYF. In nucleotides, the CDR3 is TGCGCCAGCAGCTTGGGCCTAGCGGGGGGTTCAGATACGCAGTATTTT.